What follows describes a single TCR beta chain. Germline trimming cut 5 bases from V and 4 bases from J; bases unmatched to any gene: 19. This CDR3 comprises 19 residues. CDR1 and CDR2 (germline): SGHRS, YFSETQ. The sample originates from a study of blood T cell repertoires in COVID-19. Overall study: COVID-19 samples, acute and convalescent, were from the United States, Italy and Spain. Nucleic acid was either cDNA or gDNA, and it came from T cells, B-cell-depleted T cells, or PBMCs.

Original analysis: Amplification with reference gene primers provided the estimates of nucleated cell counts. Profiled with immunoSEQ multiplex PCR; TCRdb holds only in-frame clones, not every one. Clonal size and the V and J genes are those of that table, whereas D and trimming came from the DNA. The repertoire has 30,000 to 40,000 clones, over 70% of them found once; the top ten carry 13% to 15%. Sequencing used peripheral blood. The chain is built from TRBV5-1 and TRBJ2-7, with 12 positions matching TRBD2. The receptor was isolated from a man aged 55 to 70 with active COVID-19. CDR3 in DNA: TGCGCCAGCAGATCAGGGCTAGCGGGAGGGAGAGGTTCCGAATACGAGCAGTACTTC. Residues: CASRSGLAGGRGSEYEQYF.